One and the same sample provided the 10 T cell receptor beta chains below, sequenced in a study of shared clonotypes between healthy human individuals. CD45RO-negative, CCR7-selected cells formed the naive CD8 fraction, which excluded terminally differentiated effector memory CD45RA+ cells. TCRdb keeps only in-frame clones here, not all; method: immunoSEQ multiplex PCR. The sample records about 2 million clones, less than 95% being singletons. The sequenced sample was naive CD8+ T cells sorted from blood. These receptor sequences come from a man in his late teens or twenties in good health.

This clone was counted a few times. The chain couples TRBV19 to TRBJ1-1; 10 bases agree with TRBD1. The CDR3 loop spans 14 amino acids. The germline V gene has CDR1 LNHDA and CDR2 SQIVND (reference sequence). The V gene end was trimmed by 5 bases and the J gene end by 5 bases; junction bases not matched to a gene: 5. The DNA for the CDR3 is TGTGCCAGTAGTCGACAGGGGGCATGGACTGAAGCTTTCTTT. Amino acid sequence: CASSRQGAWTEAFF.

Points on this clone: Other DNA sequences within the sample encode an identical CDR3. This sequence joins TRBV5-1 and TRBJ2-7; tentatively, D is TRBD1 (6 bases). The length of the CDR3 is 13 residues. Looked up from germline, CDR1 is SGHRS and CDR2 is YFSETQ. Trimming took off 0 bases at V and 5 bases at J, with 9 bases between the two ends. Here the CDR3 reads CASSLGQVNEQYF. CDR3 nucleotides: TGCGCCAGCAGCTTGGGACAGGTCAACGAGCAGTACTTC.

Note on this clone: Other nucleotide sequences from this sample produce the same CDR3. V usage is TRBV30 and J usage is TRBJ1-4, with D uncertain. The CDR3 runs 12 residues. Germline V gives CDR1 GTSNPN, CDR2 SVGIG (reference sequence). Trimming removed 0 bases at V and 8 bases at J, with 7 bases between. The CDR3 DNA reads TGTGCCTGGAGTGTAGTTGGGGAAAAACTGTTTTTT. Translated: CAWSVVGEKLFF.

With respect to this clone: Germline and junction disagree at one end, which may indicate a read error. The J gene is TRBJ1-2, the V gene TRBV30, with D perhaps matching TRBD1 (5 bases). The germline gives CDR1 GTSNPN, CDR2 SVGIG (reference sequence). The CDR3 consists of 14 residues. CDR3 DNA: TGTGCCTGGAGTTCAGCCTCCGGGACTGAGAGCTTTGCCTTC. Residues: CAWSSASGTESFAF.

The CDR3 region has the DNA TGTGCCAGCAGCTCCAGCGAGGGAGCTAACTATGGCTACACCTTC. This codes for CASSSSEGANYGYTF. The chain recombines TRBV7-8 with TRBJ1-2; D ambiguous. The CDR3 extends over 15 amino acids. In germline, CDR1 is SGHVS, CDR2 FQNEAQ. The V end was cut by 4 bases, the J end by 0 bases, with 12 bases between. The full variable domain, its missing parts supplied by reference TRBV7-8 and TRBJ1-2, is GAGVSQSPRYKVAKRGQDVALRCDPISGHVSLFWYQQALGQGPEFLTYFQNEAQLDKSGLPSDRFFAERPEGSVSTLKIQRTQQEDSAVYLCASSSSEGANYGYTFGSGTRLTVV.

The CDR3 DNA is TGTGCCAGCAGCTATAGATCGAGCTCCTACGAGCAGTACTTC. It is translated as CASSYRSSSYEQYF. V is TRBV13 and J is TRBJ2-7; no clear D gene. Germline V gene lookup returns CDR1 PRHDT and CDR2 FYEKMQ (reference sequence). This CDR3 is built from 14 residues. Trimming removed 4 bases at V and 0 bases at J, with 10 bases between.

The chain carries TRBV7-9 and TRBJ2-1; TRBD1 matches 9 bases. CDR3 length: 15 amino acids. V lost 5 bases to trimming and J lost 5 bases; unmatched junction nucleotides: 7. Germline assignment: CDR1 SEHNR and CDR2 FQNEAQ (reference sequence). The CDR3 region is CASSLGQGGHNEQFF. DNA of the CDR3: TGTGCCAGCAGCCTGGGACAGGGAGGCCACAATGAGCAGTTCTTC.

The chain employs TRBV6-1 and TRBJ1-1; D unresolved. The V and J ends lost 2 bases and 3 bases respectively, with 7 bases between them. Germline V gene data show CDR1 as MNHNS and CDR2 as SASEGT. This CDR3 spans 13 amino acids. CDR3 amino acids: CASSEWVYTEAFF. The CDR3 DNA sequence: TGTGCCAGCAGTGAATGGGTGTACACTGAAGCTTTCTTT.

The V gene is TRBV9, the J gene TRBJ2-3; D gene ambiguous. Per germline, CDR1 SGDLS and CDR2 YYNGEE. This CDR3 is 14 amino acids long. Trimming left V 4 bases short and J 4 bases short, with 13 bases between. Here the CDR3 reads CASSTRLDADTQYF. The CDR3 nucleotides are TGTGCCAGCAGCACCAGACTGGACGCAGATACGCAGTATTTT.

The V call is TRBV19, the J call TRBJ2-1; D gene uncertain. Germline V gene sequence: CDR1 LNHDA, CDR2 SQIVND (reference sequence). Deletions cut 3 bases from V and 4 bases from J, with 13 bases between. The CDR3 spans 15 residues. CDR3 DNA sequence: TGTGCCAGTAGTATGGTGGTAGGACCTTACAATGAGCAGTTCTTC. Translated: CASSMVVGPYNEQFF.